These T cell receptor beta chains were read from a single sample in a study of blood T cell repertoires in COVID-19. Profiling relied on immunoSEQ multiplex PCR, and the TCRdb table lists in-frame clones only, not all of them. There are about 84,000 clones in the sample; approximately 80% occur only once, and 15% lies in the top ten. Sample: peripheral blood. The receptors derive from a woman aged 80 or over with acute or convalescent COVID-19. Both conserved end residues are part of each CDR3. The D gene is left open where the match is weak. The size entry is marked missing in some rows and otherwise reads once, few, many or a size class.

J gene	D gene	V gene	clone size	CDR3 DNA	CDR3 protein
TRBJ1-1	-	TRBV5-1	few	TGCGCCAGCAGTACGGGTTGGACTGAAGCTTTCTTT	CASSTGWTEAFF
TRBJ1-6	TRBD1	TRBV6-4	-	TGTGCCAGCAGTGAGCACAGGGGACTTGATTCACCCCTCCACTTT	CASSEHRGLDSPLHF
TRBJ2-5	-	TRBV5-1	-	TGCGCCAGCAGCGGAGGGACAGTCCAAGAGACCCAGTACTTC	CASSGGTVQETQYF
TRBJ1-2	-	TRBV6-4	few	TGTGCCAGCAGTGACTCGGCCGGAGACTATGGCTACACCTTC	CASSDSAGDYGYTF
TRBJ1-1	-	TRBV4-2	-	TGTGCCAGCAGCCAAGGGGGGACTGGGAAGGGTGAAGCTTTCTTT	CASSQGGTGKGEAFF
TRBJ1-1	-	TRBV3-1/TRBV3-2	-	TGTGCCAGCAGCAAAAGAGGCGGCACTTTTATCGGGAACACTGAAGCTTTCTTT	CASSKRGGTFIGNTEAFF
TRBJ2-7	-	TRBV11-2	few	TGTGCCAGCAGCTTAGAGGGTAGGGCTAGCATCGAGCAGTACTTC	CASSLEGRASIEQYF
TRBJ2-3	TRBD2	TRBV10-3	-	TGTGCCACATGGCCGGGGGGGGCTGGCACAGATACGCAGTATTTT	CATWPGGAGTDTQYF
TRBJ1-3	TRBD1	TRBV5-1	once	TGCGCCAGCAGCTTGGCATCGAGGACAGGGTGGTCTTGGTCTGGAAACACCATATATTTT	CASSLASRTGWSWSGNTIYF
TRBJ1-1	-	TRBV19	few	TGTGCCAGTAGTATAGGAGGCGGAATGAACACTGAAGCTTTCTTT	CASSIGGGMNTEAFF
TRBJ1-2	TRBD1	TRBV11-3	few	TGTGCCAGCAGCCCGGGACAGGAGATTAACTATGGCTACACCTTC	CASSPGQEINYGYTF
TRBJ1-5	-	TRBV19	-	TGTGCCAGTAGTATAGGGCAGGGTTCGGGTCAGCCCCAGCATTTT	CASSIGQGSGQPQHF
TRBJ2-1	TRBD1	TRBV2	once	TGTGCCAGCAGCGGACAGGGCTATGAGCAGTTCTTC	CASSGQGYEQFF
TRBJ1-2	TRBD1	TRBV18	-	TGTGCCAGCTCACCGCGGACAGGGGTCCAAATCAGCGGCTACACCTTC	CASSPRTGVQISGYTF
TRBJ1-3	-	TRBV29-1	-	TGCAGCGTTGAACCTACCCGAGGGAACACCATATATTTT	CSVEPTRGNTIYF
TRBJ2-7	-	TRBV9	-	TGTGCCAGCAGCGTTGAGGTTGAGGCGTCTGAGCAGTACTTC	CASSVEVEASEQYF
TRBJ2-7	TRBD1	TRBV4-1	-	TGCGCCAGCAGCCAGGAAACGACAGGGGCCTCCTACGAGCAGTACTTC	CASSQETTGASYEQYF
TRBJ1-5	TRBD1	TRBV19	-	TGTGCCAGTAACCCGAGGGGGCGAGCCCGAAATCAGCCCCAGCATTTT	CASNPRGRARNQPQHF
TRBJ1-3	-	TRBV21-1	-	TGTGCCAGCAACATCCTCATTCTTGGCTACGGGGTCAGGTTACTCTCTGGAAACACCATATATTTT	CASNILILGYGVRLLSGNTIYF
TRBJ1-2	-	TRBV20-1	-	TGCAGTGCTAGTTCGAGTATCAGGGTTAGTAATGGCTACACCTTC	CSASSSIRVSNGYTF
TRBJ1-2	-	TRBV7-9	-	TGTGCCAGCAGCTTAGCGTTACCAGGCTATGGCTACACCTTC	CASSLALPGYGYTF
TRBJ2-2	-	TRBV11-3	-	TGTGCCAGCAGCCCCCAGAACACCGGGGAGCTGTTTTTT	CASSPQNTGELFF
TRBJ1-2	TRBD1	TRBV18	few	TGTGCCAGCTCACCCCTGGGACAGGGGAATGGCTACACCTTC	CASSPLGQGNGYTF
TRBJ1-1	-	TRBV5-4	-	TGTGCCAGCAGCTTGCAGAAAAGGGGGAACACTGAAGCTTTCTTT	CASSLQKRGNTEAFF
TRBJ2-2	-	TRBV5-6	-	TGTGCCACCTGGACAGCGGCCACCGGGGAGCTGTTTTTT	CATWTAATGELFF
TRBJ2-3	-	TRBV19	-	TGTGCCAGTAGTGCCCAGGGGGGAGCGGTCACAGATACGCAGTATTTT	CASSAQGGAVTDTQYF
TRBJ1-2	-	TRBV6-5	-	TGTGCCAGCAGGGCCCCGGGGTCGCTTAACTATGGCTACACCTTC	CASRAPGSLNYGYTF
TRBJ1-3	-	TRBV6-5	-	TGTGCCAGCAGTTACTCGAAGCGGTCCTCTGGAAACACCATATATTTT	CASSYSKRSSGNTIYF
TRBJ1-4	TRBD1	TRBV27	-	TGTGCCAGCAGACGAGGGGTTGACAGGGGGCTTGATGAAAAACTGTTTTTT	CASRRGVDRGLDEKLFF
TRBJ1-2	TRBD1	TRBV19	once	TGTGCCACTCACCGGGACAGTCGTTATGGCTACACCTTC	CATHRDSRYGYTF
TRBJ1-6	-	TRBV25-1	once	TGTGCCAGCAGTGTACAGAATTCACCCCTCCACTTT	CASSVQNSPLHF
TRBJ2-1	-	TRBV2	-	TGTGCCAGCAGTGATGGGCTAGAGGGCAATGAGCAGTTCTTC	CASSDGLEGNEQFF
TRBJ1-2	-	TRBV19	few	TGTGCCAGTAGTATACAGGGTAATAACTATGGCTACACCTTC	CASSIQGNNYGYTF
TRBJ1-5	-	TRBV6-5	-	TGTGCCAGCAGTAACCTCAGGGATAGCAATCAGCCCCAGCATTTT	CASSNLRDSNQPQHF
TRBJ1-1	-	TRBV6-5	-	TGTGCCACGACCGGGGGACGGAACACTGAAGCTTTCTTT	CATTGGRNTEAFF
TRBJ1-1	TRBD1	TRBV18	few	TGTGCCAGCTCACCTCTACAGGGGGGACACACTGAAGCTTTCTTT	CASSPLQGGHTEAFF
TRBJ2-7	-	TRBV13	many	TGTGCCAGCATGAACGCCGGGGAAGGCGAGCAGTACTTC	CASMNAGEGEQYF
TRBJ2-1	-	TRBV24-1	few	TGTGCCACCAGTGACAGTGCCTATGAGCAGTTCTTC	CATSDSAYEQFF
TRBJ1-6	TRBD1	TRBV6-5	few	TGTGCCAGCAGTAGGGACAGGGATTCACCCCTCCACTTT	CASSRDRDSPLHF
TRBJ2-3	-	TRBV19	-	TGTGCCAGTAGTATAGATGGGGGGGGGCAAGATACGCAGTATTTT	CASSIDGGGQDTQYF
TRBJ2-7	-	TRBV13	-	TGTGCCAGCAGCCCCAGGCCCTACGAGCAGTACTTC	CASSPRPYEQYF
TRBJ2-7	TRBD2	TRBV7-2	-	TGTGCCAGCAGCCCAACTAGCGGGGGTTCCTACGAGCAGTACTTC	CASSPTSGGSYEQYF